One sample yielded the 32 T cell receptor beta chains listed below, sequenced in a study of human T cells and chemical hapten exposure (dated by TCRdb to about 2021). In light of the paper, this sample's time point label describes: patch test 1, 2 weeks after DPC sensitization. Explained via the paper, the treatment or condition label denotes: therapeutic diphenylcyclopropenone sensitization with weekly scalp DPC. The library came from RACE. The sample was run on a NextSeq 500. The public reads were reanalyzed by TCRdb: fastp trimming at Q25, MiXCR alignment, in-frame beta chains only. Entries that share a CDR3 protein sequence are merged under the most common genes and DNA. This sample comprises nearly 350,000 distinct CDR3 sequences, under 9% of them detected only once. 8.4% of the sample comes from the top ten. The specimen was whole blood, collected in connection with sensitization to the hapten diphenylcyclopropenone (DPC). The receptor source for this set is a woman aged 18-30 years with alopecia areata. Some clones in this sample may be carry-over from other donors' samples.

The V and J genes are TRBV7-2 and TRBJ2-1, with TRBD2 identical over 8 bases. The germline V gene has CDR1 SGHTA and CDR2 FQGNSA. J gave up 6 bases and V 10 bases, and 5 bases lay outside the gene matches. CDR3 length: 12 residues. CDR3 nucleotides: TGTGCCACCGACGGGGGGGCCAATGAGCAGTTCTTC. Protein sequence: CATDGGANEQFF.

This clonotype was counted a few times. CDR3 bases: TGTGCCAGCTCACCCAGACAGGGAATCTACGAGCAGTACTTC. Translated, it gives CASSPRQGIYEQYF. V gene TRBV18 combines with J gene TRBJ2-7, with TRBD1 matching 7 bases. V was clipped by 3 bases and J by 3 bases; unmatched bases: 5. The CDR3 sequence is 14 residues long. Germline V gene data show CDR1 as KGHSH and CDR2 as LQKENI. The whole variable domain, filled in from reference TRBV18 and TRBJ2-7, reads NAGVMQNPRHLVRRRGQEARLRCSPMKGHSHVYWYRQLPEEGLKFMVYLQKENIIDESGMPKERFSAEFPKEGPSILRIQQVVRGDSAAYFCASSPRQGIYEQYFGPGTRLTVT.

In this sample, this clonotype turned up many times. This sequence joins TRBV2 and TRBJ2-1; 8 bases fit TRBD2. CDR1 is SNHLY, CDR2 FYNNEI, per germline. CDR3 size: 15 residues. The V segment lost 7 bases and the J segment 9 bases; nucleotides outside the gene matches: 14. The CDR3 nucleotides are TGTGCCAGCACCCCACCGGGACTAGAAGACGGTGAGCAGTTCTTC. This encodes CASTPPGLEDGEQFF.

This clonotype appeared many times. The chain has TRBV25-1 and TRBJ2-7; 8 bases line up with TRBD1. Germline CDR1 MGHDK, CDR2 SYGVNS. CDR3 size: 15 residues. After removal of 8 bases from V and 5 bases from J, the junction contained 14 bases not matched to a gene. The CDR3 DNA sequence: TGTGCCAGCCCGTTCCCGACAGGGGAAGGCGACGAGCAGTACTTC. It yields the protein CASPFPTGEGDEQYF.

The chain combines TRBV5-1 with TRBJ2-7; 10 bases map to TRBD1. CDR3 size: 14 residues. V was clipped by 2 bases and J by 4 bases; unmatched bases: 3. CDR1 is SGHRS, CDR2 YFSETQ, per germline. The CDR3 region has the DNA TGCGCCAGCAGCTTCCGGGACAGGGGTTACGAGCAGTACTTC. It yields the protein CASSFRDRGYEQYF.

This clonotype showed up just a few times. The chain uses TRBV27 and TRBJ1-2; no definite D call. The CDR3 covers 14 residues. CDR1 and CDR2 from the germline V gene are MNHEY and SMNVEV (reference sequence). The V end was cut by 2 bases, the J end by 0 bases, with 7 bases between. The CDR3 spells CASSLSGPNYGYTF. The DNA for the CDR3 is TGTGCCAGCAGTTTAAGTGGTCCTAACTATGGCTACACCTTC.

This clonotype showed up many times. The genes are TRBV28 and TRBJ2-1; weak D call: TRBD1 (5 bases). Germline V gene lookup returns CDR1 MDHEN and CDR2 SYDVKM. Trimming pared 4 bases from V and 11 bases from J, leaving 18 bases between. CDR3 length: 14 residues. CDR3 protein: CASSYDQGLLQQFF. The CDR3 DNA follows: TGTGCCAGCAGTTACGATCAGGGCCTCCTTCAGCAGTTCTTC.

The chain recombines TRBV18 with TRBJ1-4, with unresolved D. The CDR3 has 14 residues. Germline values: CDR1 KGHSH, CDR2 LQKENI. With 2 bases removed from V and 8 bases from J, the gap between germline ends came to 12 bases. The CDR3 reads CASSPGDPLEKLFF. The CDR3 nucleotides read TGTGCCAGCTCACCAGGAGATCCTCTAGAAAAACTGTTTTTT.

The gene calls are TRBV15 and TRBJ1-1; tentative D call: TRBD1 (5 bases). Germline V gives CDR1 LNHNV, CDR2 YYDKDF (reference sequence). Trimming left V 5 bases short and J 5 bases short, with 18 bases between. The CDR3 totals 15 residues. This chain's CDR3 is CATSDSDGGETEAFF. The CDR3 region has the DNA TGTGCCACCAGCGACTCTGACGGAGGGGAAACTGAAGCTTTCTTT.

The genes are TRBV9 and TRBJ2-3; 7 bases match TRBD2. CDR3 length: 16 amino acids. Germline lookup yields CDR1 SGDLS and CDR2 YYNGEE. Trimming removed 0 bases from V and 2 bases from J; junction bases left unmatched: 6. The CDR3 here is CASSVAPSGSTDTQYF. The CDR3 bases are TGTGCCAGCAGCGTAGCCCCTAGCGGCTCCACAGATACGCAGTATTTT.

This clonotype was seen many times. The J gene is TRBJ1-1, the V gene TRBV6-5; 7 nucleotides agree with TRBD1. From germline, CDR1 is MNHEY and CDR2 SVGAGI. The CDR3 is 16 residues long. V was pared by 2 bases and J by 2 bases, with 8 bases of the junction left unmatched. CDR3 nucleotide sequence: TGTGCCAGCAGTTACCAGGGGGTAGGTCATAACACTGAAGCTTTCTTT. It codes for CASSYQGVGHNTEAFF.

In its sample, this clonotype was seen many times. This chain links TRBV5-5 with TRBJ2-5; the match to TRBD2 covers 10 bases. Germline CDR1 SGHKS, CDR2 YYEKEE (reference sequence). The CDR3 has 15 residues. V gave up 4 bases and J gave up 2 bases; unmatched junction bases: 5. The CDR3 protein is CASSKGLATQETQYF. The CDR3 DNA reads TGTGCCAGCAGCAAGGGACTAGCGACTCAAGAGACCCAGTACTTC.

CDR3 residues: CASRPGTVTGELFF. CDR3 nucleotide sequence: TGCGCCAGCAGACCCGGGACAGTCACCGGGGAGCTGTTTTTT. This chain uses TRBV5-1 with TRBJ2-2; TRBD1 matches 7 bases. The junction had 5 bases not matched to a gene; V was cut back by 5 bases and J by 4 bases. This CDR3 is 14 amino acids long. Germline V lookup: CDR1 SGHRS, CDR2 YFSETQ.

The chain is built from TRBV11-2 and TRBJ2-3, with TRBD2 matching 12 bases. The germline gives CDR1 SGHAT, CDR2 FQNNGV. V lost 2 bases and J lost 3; bases outside the gene matches: 3. This CDR3 contains 16 residues. The chain's CDR3 is CASSLLGLAGTDTQYF. CDR3 in DNA: TGTGCCAGCAGCTTACTGGGACTAGCGGGTACAGATACGCAGTATTTT.

The chain employs TRBV20-1 and TRBJ1-2; D perhaps matches TRBD1 (6 bases). CDR1 is DFQATT, CDR2 SNEGSKA, per germline (reference sequence). The CDR3 runs 12 residues. Trimming removed 6 bases from V and 10 bases from J, with 18 bases in between. In nucleotides, the CDR3 is TGCAGTGCCGAACCGGGACAAGCCCTCTACACCTTC. This gives the protein CSAEPGQALYTF.

This clonotype was detected a few times. V is TRBV3-1 and J is TRBJ1-2; the D is unclear. CDR1 and CDR2 from the germline V gene are LGHDT and YNNKEL (reference sequence). This CDR3 has 13 amino acids. The V end was cut by 3 bases, the J end by 3 bases, with 8 bases between. The chain's CDR3 is CASSHSGDYGYTF. The CDR3 nucleotides are TGTGCCAGCAGCCATTCAGGAGACTATGGCTACACCTTC.

This clonotype has only a few counts. V gene TRBV28 combines with J gene TRBJ1-3; no clear D gene. V dropped 3 bases and J dropped 3 bases, with 12 bases sitting between them. Germline V lookup: CDR1 MDHEN, CDR2 SYDVKM. CDR3 size: 15 residues. Written as DNA, the CDR3 is TGTGCCAGCAGTTTTGGAGGGTTCTTTGGAAACACCATATATTTT. Protein sequence: CASSFGGFFGNTIYF.

As to this clonotype: With a much larger clone just one base away, this may be a read error. The chain links TRBV6-5 to TRBJ2-7; unclear D gene. This CDR3 region has 13 residues. CDR1 and CDR2 from the germline V gene are MNHEY and SVGAGI. The CDR3 DNA is TGTGCCAGCAGCCGTACTCTCTCCTACGAGAAGTACTTC. It is translated as CASSRTLSYEKYF.

This clonotype was seen more than once but under ten times. The V gene is TRBV7-2, the J gene TRBJ1-2, with D perhaps matching TRBD1 (5 bases). Germline V gene lookup returns CDR1 SGHTA and CDR2 FQGNSA. This CDR3 comprises 13 residues. The V end lost 5 bases, the J end lost 4 bases, and 11 bases lay between the germline ends. CDR3 sequence reads: CASSPRGAYGYTF. The CDR3 nucleotides are TGTGCCAGCAGCCCCCGAGGGGCCTATGGCTACACCTTC.

This clonotype came up a few times. The V call is TRBV20-1, the J call TRBJ2-1, with D unresolved. The ends were cut back, 6 bases at V and 0 bases at J, with 15 bases in the middle. Germline CDR1 is DFQATT and CDR2 is SNEGSKA (reference sequence). This CDR3 comprises 15 residues. The CDR3 coding sequence is TGCAGTGCCGTTTGGACGCCGAGCTCCTACAATGAGCAGTTCTTC. As protein: CSAVWTPSSYNEQFF.

The rearrangement links TRBV6-2 or TRBV6-3 to TRBJ2-1; D perhaps matches TRBD2 (5 bases). CDR1 and CDR2 (germline): MNHEY, SVGEGT. V was clipped by 8 bases and J by 6 bases, with 17 bases between them. The CDR3 loop spans 14 amino acids. DNA for the CDR3: TGTGCCAGCCGCAGGAGATCTCTAGCCAATGAGCAGTTCTTC. Its translation: CASRRRSLANEQFF.

The chain joins TRBV6-5 to TRBJ1-6, with 7 bases aligning to TRBD1. The CDR3 is 15 residues long. V trimming: 6 bases; J trimming: 7 bases; junction bases outside the gene matches: 9. CDR1 MNHEY and CDR2 SVGAGI come from the germline V gene. Written as DNA, the CDR3 is TGTGCCAGCAGCCGGCAGGGGGTGGGGAATTCACCCCTCCACTTT. This codes for CASSRQGVGNSPLHF.

This clonotype was seen only a few times. This chain links TRBV6-6 with TRBJ1-2; possible D gene TRBD1, 5 bases. Per germline, CDR1 MNHNY and CDR2 SVGAGI (reference sequence). V lost 2 bases, J lost 8 bases, and 6 bases lay in between. The length of the CDR3 is 11 residues. For the CDR3, the DNA is TGTGCCAGCAGTTACAGGGACGGCTACACCTTC. Encoded protein: CASSYRDGYTF.

This chain links TRBV6-5 with TRBJ2-1, with 16 bases identical to TRBD2. J lost 8 bases, V lost 3 bases, and 19 bases had no gene match. The CDR3 consists of 21 residues. The V gene's germline CDR1 is MNHEY and CDR2 SVGAGI. The CDR3, as DNA: TGTGCCAGCAGTTATCCAAGAGGGACTAGCGGGGGGGCCTTCAGACTCGATGAGCAGTTCTTC. This codes for CASSYPRGTSGGAFRLDEQFF.

This clonotype was detected only a few times. The rearrangement uses TRBV9 and TRBJ2-1; 11 bases line up with TRBD2. The germline gives CDR1 SGDLS, CDR2 YYNGEE. The CDR3 contains 15 residues. With 1 base clipped from V and 4 bases from J, the junction kept 1 base outside the gene matches. The CDR3 loop reads CASSVRLAGYNEQFF. The CDR3 bases are TGTGCCAGCAGCGTAAGACTAGCGGGGTACAATGAGCAGTTCTTC. Combining the CDR3 with reference TRBV9 and TRBJ2-1 gives the whole variable domain DSGVTQTPKHLITATGQRVTLRCSPRSGDLSVYWYQQSLDQGLQFLIQYYNGEERAKGNILERFSAQQFPDLHSELNLSSLELGDSALYFCASSVRLAGYNEQFFGPGTRLTVL.

A few counts support this clonotype. The chain recombines TRBV11-2 with TRBJ1-1, with D tentatively TRBD1 (6 bases). Germline loops: CDR1 SGHAT, CDR2 FQNNGV. The CDR3 is 13 residues long. Trimming took 4 bases from V and 3 from J, leaving 9 bases between them. CDR3: CASSSQGYTEAFF. The DNA of the CDR3 is TGTGCCAGCAGCTCACAGGGTTACACTGAAGCTTTCTTT.

This clonotype was seen more than once but under ten times. The chain recombines TRBV4-3 with TRBJ2-1; maybe TRBD1 (5 bases). Trimming cost V 0 bases and J 8 bases, with 17 bases left between them. The CDR3 sequence is 16 residues long. CDR1 and CDR2 from the germline V gene are LGHNA and YSLEER. The CDR3 reads CASSQDWGSSSDEQFF. The CDR3 nucleotides read TGCGCCAGCAGCCAAGATTGGGGCAGCAGCTCAGATGAGCAGTTCTTC.

This clonotype was observed a handful of times. The genes are TRBV6-5 and TRBJ1-2; tentatively, D is TRBD1 (6 bases). V was shortened by 5 bases and J by 4 bases, with 17 bases between the two germline ends. The germline gives CDR1 MNHEY, CDR2 SVGAGI. The CDR3 consists of 15 residues. CDR3 region: CASSPRRGVSYGYTF. CDR3 in DNA: TGTGCCAGCAGTCCCCGGAGGGGGGTCAGCTATGGCTACACCTTC.

Comments on this clonotype: Its ends do not fully match the called genes, so a read error is possible. The chain recombines TRBV15 with TRBJ2-5, with D possibly called TRBD1 or TRBD2 (7 bases each). This CDR3 comprises 16 residues. Germline loops: CDR1 LNHNV, CDR2 YYDKDF (reference sequence). CDR3 nucleotide sequence: TGTGCCACCAGCGGAGACAGGGAGGGGATAGCTGAGACCCAGTACTTC. Translation: CATSGDREGIAETQYF.

CDR3: CASSYPIGTNTEAFF. The CDR3 DNA is TGTGCCAGCAGTTACCCGATTGGGACGAACACTGAAGCTTTCTTT. The chain uses TRBV6-6 and TRBJ1-1, with a possible D match to TRBD1 (5 bases). Germline V gene lookup returns CDR1 MNHNY and CDR2 SVGAGI (reference sequence). Trimming shortened V by 2 bases and J by 1 base, and 11 bases separated the two germline ends. CDR3 length: 15 residues.

This clonotype has a count of ten or more. The chain recombines TRBV4-1 with TRBJ1-5; the D is unclear. CDR1 is MGHRA, CDR2 YSYEKL, per germline. This CDR3 has 15 amino acids. Trimming stripped 2 bases from V and 1 base from J, with 9 bases between. CDR3 bases: TGCGCCAGCAGCCAACAGACGTACAGCAATCAGCCCCAGCATTTT. Translated, it gives CASSQQTYSNQPQHF.

This clonotype came up a few times. The chain combines TRBV29-1 with TRBJ2-2; TRBD2 aligns across 14 bases. The germline gives CDR1 SQVTM, CDR2 ANQGSEA. The CDR3 spans 17 residues. Trimming at V came to 6 bases and at J to 3 bases, leaving 9 bases not matched to a gene. The DNA of the CDR3 is TGCAGCGTGTCCGGACTAGCGGGGGGAAACTACACCGGGGAGCTGTTTTTT. It translates to CSVSGLAGGNYTGELFF.